Below are 12 T cell receptor beta chains sequenced from a single sample in a study of control samples from healthy donors and cancer patients. Clones were sequenced by immunoSEQ multiplex PCR, and TCRdb holds only the in-frame ones, with some missing. Of about 130,000 clones listed, approximately 89% are singletons. Sample: blood. All receptors come from a man younger than 35 in good health.

The chain is built from TRBV29-1 and TRBJ2-1, with 11 bases identical to TRBD2. V lost 7 bases to trimming and J lost 8 bases; unmatched junction nucleotides: 13. The length of the CDR3 is 15 residues. Germline loops: CDR1 SQVTM, CDR2 ANQGSEA. The CDR3 DNA follows: TGCAGCGCAAACAACCCTGGGACTAGCGGAGATGAGCAGTTCTTC. Protein sequence: CSANNPGTSGDEQFF.

The genes are TRBV5-6 and TRBJ1-2; D not certain. The V end lost 0 bases, the J end lost 2 bases, and 8 bases lay between the germline ends. The CDR3 extends over 14 amino acids. Germline V gives CDR1 SGHDT, CDR2 YYEEEE. The DNA of the CDR3 is TGTGCCAGCAGCTTGGACTTCAAGAACTATGGCTACACCTTC. This gives the protein CASSLDFKNYGYTF.

The rearrangement links TRBV5-1 to TRBJ1-1; D is unresolved. Germline CDR1 reads SGHRS; CDR2 reads YFSETQ. V was trimmed by 1 base and J by 6 bases, leaving 10 bases between them. The CDR3 runs 13 residues. The CDR3 bases are TGCGCCAGCAGCTTGCCCGCCCCCGCTGAAGCTTTCTTT. Amino acid sequence: CASSLPAPAEAFF.

The chain is built from TRBV30 and TRBJ1-2; D is unresolved. V was clipped by 3 bases and J by 1 base, with 9 bases between them. Germline CDR1 GTSNPN, CDR2 SVGIG (reference sequence). The CDR3 has 13 amino acids. CDR3 bases: TGTGCCTGGAGACGGAACCTTAACTATGGCTACACCTTC. Translation: CAWRRNLNYGYTF.

V is TRBV29-1 and J is TRBJ1-1, with D tentatively TRBD1 (6 bases). Trimming took 3 bases from V and 1 from J, leaving 12 bases between them. Germline loops: CDR1 SQVTM, CDR2 ANQGSEA. This CDR3 is built from 14 residues. CDR3 loop: CSVDGLGGNTEAFF. For the CDR3, the DNA is TGCAGCGTTGACGGTTTAGGGGGGAACACTGAAGCTTTCTTT.

This rearrangement joins TRBV29-1 to TRBJ2-3; D is uncertain. V lost 6 bases and J lost 0, with 10 bases in between. Germline lookup yields CDR1 SQVTM and CDR2 ANQGSEA. There are 13 residues in the CDR3. The CDR3 region has the DNA TGCAGCGTAGTTGCGGCGAGCACAGATACGCAGTATTTT. Its protein product is CSVVAASTDTQYF.

This clone came up a few times. This rearrangement joins TRBV7-3 to TRBJ2-3; 8 nucleotides line up with TRBD2. Germline CDR1 SGHTA, CDR2 FQGTGA. J gave up 4 bases and V 2 bases, and 2 bases lay outside the gene matches. This CDR3 region has 14 residues. CDR3 amino acids: CASSLRGGSDTQYF. In DNA form, the CDR3 reads TGTGCCAGCAGCTTACGCGGGGGGTCAGATACGCAGTATTTT.

The table lists this clone with a few counts. This rearrangement joins TRBV15 to TRBJ2-6; 7 positions agree with TRBD2. Unmatched junction bases numbered 8, after V lost 5 bases and J lost 4 bases. The CDR3 length is 16 residues. The germline V gene has CDR1 LNHNV and CDR2 YYDKDF (reference sequence). CDR3 sequence (DNA): TGTGCCACCAGCTCTGCGGGGGTGGACGGGGCCAACGTCCTGACTTTC. Its translation is CATSSAGVDGANVLTF.

The chain employs TRBV3-1 (or the pseudogene TRBV3-2) and TRBJ1-4; D is unresolved. V was trimmed by 1 base and J by 10 bases, leaving 19 bases between them. In germline, CDR1 is LGHDT, CDR2 YNNKEL (reference sequence). This CDR3 region has 16 residues. The DNA of the CDR3 is TGTGCCAGCAGCCAAGGGGAGTTGGGGTCCGGGCGAAAACTGTTTTTT. It yields the protein CASSQGELGSGRKLFF.

The chain uses TRBV3-1 (or the pseudogene TRBV3-2) and TRBJ2-7; possible D gene TRBD2, 6 bases. The V end was cut by 4 bases, the J end by 6 bases, with 13 bases between. Per the germline V gene, CDR1 is LGHDT and CDR2 is YNNKEL (reference sequence). The CDR3 consists of 13 residues. CDR3 coding DNA: TGTGCCAGCAGCCTAGAGGACTATACCGAGCAGTACTTC. Translated, it gives CASSLEDYTEQYF.

The chain's CDR3 is CASSESTRTGWDTQYF. In nucleotides, the CDR3 is TGCGCCAGCAGTGAGTCGACTCGGACAGGGTGGGATACGCAGTATTTT. The V and J genes are TRBV10-1 and TRBJ2-3, with 8 bases fitting TRBD1. CDR1 and CDR2 from the germline V gene are WNHNN and SYGVQD (reference sequence). There are 16 residues in the CDR3. Unmatched junction bases numbered 8, after V lost 0 bases and J lost 6 bases.

V gene TRBV5-6 combines with J gene TRBJ1-2; 9 bases line up with TRBD1. The length of the CDR3 is 14 residues. CDR1 is SGHDT and CDR2 is YYEEEE in the germline V gene. The V segment lost 3 bases and the J segment 8 bases; nucleotides outside the gene matches: 8. In DNA form, the CDR3 reads TGTGCCAGCAGCTCCGGGACAGGGCGTCGCGGCTACACCTTC. Translating gives CASSSGTGRRGYTF.